This TCR beta chain was recovered during a study of T cell responses to AZD1222 COVID-19 vaccine. The CDR3 consists of 14 residues. Germline V gives CDR1 LNHDA, CDR2 SQIVND (reference sequence). The V gene lost 5 bases and the J gene lost 0 bases, with 10 bases spanning the gap. Study-wide results and caveats: Samples come after the peak T cell response, not at day 14. Recipients of AZD1222 seropositive at baseline numbered only 5 to 7.

Sequencing was performed with immunoSEQ multiplex PCR; in TCRdb, only in-frame clones are kept and a portion is missing. The repertoire consists of around 130,000 clones, with roughly nine tenths occurring once and the leading ten covering around a tenth. This clone was observed a single time. Its matching antigen is unknown. The TCR was taken from an adult who received the AZD1222 COVID-19 vaccine. The chain employs TRBV19 and TRBJ1-1; D not resolved. The input for sequencing was peripheral blood, taken 28 days after the second AZD1222 dose. CDR3 loop: CASSRALMNTEAFF. The CDR3 DNA is TGTGCCAGTAGTCGGGCGCTTATGAACACTGAAGCTTTCTTT.